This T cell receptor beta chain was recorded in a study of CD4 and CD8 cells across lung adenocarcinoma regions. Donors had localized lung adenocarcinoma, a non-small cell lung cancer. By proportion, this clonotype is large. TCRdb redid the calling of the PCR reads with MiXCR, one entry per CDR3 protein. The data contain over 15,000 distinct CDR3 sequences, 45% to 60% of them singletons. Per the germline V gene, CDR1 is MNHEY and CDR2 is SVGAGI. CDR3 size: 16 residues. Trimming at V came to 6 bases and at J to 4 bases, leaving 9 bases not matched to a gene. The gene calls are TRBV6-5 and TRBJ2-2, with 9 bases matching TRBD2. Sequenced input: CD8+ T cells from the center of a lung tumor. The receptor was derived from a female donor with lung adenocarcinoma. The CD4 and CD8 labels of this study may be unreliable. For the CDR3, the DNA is TGTGCCAGCAGCGTAATAGCGGGAGATGTCACCGGGGAGCTGTTTTTT. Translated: CASSVIAGDVTGELFF.